The T cell receptor (beta chain) under discussion was sequenced for a study of cytotoxic CD8 clonotypes in ibrutinib-treated CLL. Study-level background: After median approximately 6 years, around 14 stayed in remission, some 12 progressed; responses some 25 partial, 2 complete. Mean productive templates were approximately 230,000; mean productive rearrangements were fewer than 95,000.

Investigators sought sequencing depths of between 1 in 200,000 and 1 in 1 million T cells. Only in-frame clones appear in the TCRdb table, and some are missing; sequencing was by immunoSEQ multiplex PCR. Among some 130,000 clones listed, approximately 83% were seen once. General study points: Contraction or stability on treatment was seen for public clonotypes, which were uncommon.

Points on this clone: Its antigen is unidentified.

The CDR3 has 15 residues. V was pared by 4 bases and J by 1 base, with 10 bases between. Per germline, CDR1 SNHLY and CDR2 FYNNEI. The chain has TRBV2 and TRBJ2-2; TRBD1 is a possible D gene (5 bases). The TCR originated in a human donor with chronic lymphocytic leukemia. The material was PBMCs, obtained after 24 months of ibrutinib treatment. The CDR3 here is CASSVGALNTGELFF. As DNA, the CDR3 is TGTGCCAGCAGTGTAGGGGCCCTGAACACCGGGGAGCTGTTTTTT.